This T cell receptor beta chain appears in the sequencing data of a study of T cells expressing NK-cell markers. After re-calling the 5' RACE reads, TCRdb lists one entry per CDR3 protein, DNA absent. There are about 460,000 distinct CDR3 sequences in the sample, with 1.4% held by the top ten. The CDR3 length is 13 residues. The germline V gene has CDR1 SGHRS and CDR2 YFSETQ. The chain is built from TRBV5-1 and TRBJ2-2. The TCR was taken from a woman in her 50s in good health. The specimen sequenced was blood T cells: a sorted CD56 or NKG2C T cell subset, CD4+ or CD8+ T cells, or bulk PBMC T cells (not recorded which). CDR3 loop: CASSPIRTGELFF.